This is a list of T cell receptor beta chains from one sample in a study of blood T cell repertoires in COVID-19. TCRdb keeps only in-frame clones here, not all; method: immunoSEQ multiplex PCR. Of 30,000 to 50,000 clones in the sample, approximately 93% were seen once. The sequenced material came from peripheral blood. The receptors shown here come from a human donor with active COVID-19. The donor label of this sample is uncertain. The CDR3 runs from the conserved cysteine through the conserved F or W. A D gene is named only where the DNA matches it firmly. Not all rows give a size; the values are once, few, many and, for expanded clones, a class.

size: .
D: .
J: TRBJ2-7
V: TRBV5-1
CDR3: CASSLGQGGTYEQYF
DNA: TGCGCCAGCAGCTTGGGGCAGGGGGGAACCTACGAGCAGTACTTC

size: .
D: .
J: TRBJ2-5
V: TRBV6-6
CDR3: CASSYGAGDPQETQYF
DNA: TGTGCCAGCAGTTACGGGGCAGGGGACCCGCAAGAGACCCAGTACTTC

size: .
D: .
J: TRBJ1-5
V: TRBV5-8
CDR3: CASSSGAGQPQHF
DNA: TGTGCCAGCAGCTCAGGGGCAGGGCAGCCCCAGCATTTT

size: .
D: TRBD2
J: TRBJ2-1
V: TRBV12-5
CDR3: CASGLAYGAGNNEQFF
DNA: TGTGCTAGTGGTTTGGCCTACGGAGCGGGAAACAATGAGCAGTTCTTC

size: .
D: .
J: TRBJ1-4
V: TRBV27
CDR3: CASSPLEKSTNEKLFF
DNA: TGTGCCAGCAGCCCTTTAGAAAAGTCCACTAATGAAAAACTGTTTTTT

size: .
D: TRBD1
J: TRBJ2-7
V: TRBV4-1
CDR3: CASSERTGGGYEQYF
DNA: TGCGCCAGCAGCGAAAGGACAGGGGGCGGGTACGAGCAGTACTTC

size: .
D: .
J: TRBJ2-7
V: TRBV5-1
CDR3: CASSLVPGTYEQYF
DNA: TGCGCCAGCAGCTTGGTTCCGGGAACCTACGAGCAGTACTTC

size: once
D: TRBD1
J: TRBJ2-7
V: TRBV27
CDR3: CASSLSTGQASEQYF
DNA: TGTGCCAGCAGTTTGTCGACGGGACAGGCCAGCGAGCAGTACTTC

size: .
D: .
J: TRBJ1-4
V: TRBV4-1
CDR3: CASLAVSRGWKLFF
DNA: TGCGCCAGCTTAGCGGTCTCCCGCGGGTGGAAACTGTTTTTT

size: .
D: .
J: TRBJ1-1
V: TRBV9
CDR3: CASSYRVVNTEAFF
DNA: TGTGCCAGCAGCTACAGGGTGGTGAACACTGAAGCTTTCTTT

size: .
D: TRBD1
J: TRBJ2-1
V: TRBV29-1
CDR3: CSVAPGQGYNEQFF
DNA: TGCAGCGTTGCCCCGGGACAGGGGTACAATGAGCAGTTCTTC

size: .
D: .
J: TRBJ1-1
V: TRBV4-3
CDR3: CASSPGWQSNTEAFF
DNA: TGCGCCAGCAGCCCAGGATGGCAGTCGAACACTGAAGCTTTCTTT

size: .
D: TRBD2
J: TRBJ2-2
V: TRBV18
CDR3: CASSATSGSATGELFF
DNA: TGTGCCAGCTCAGCTACTAGCGGGAGTGCCACCGGGGAGCTGTTTTTT

size: .
D: TRBD1
J: TRBJ1-5
V: TRBV5-1
CDR3: CASSLTGANQPQHF
DNA: TGCGCCAGCAGCTTGACAGGGGCCAATCAGCCCCAGCATTTT

size: .
D: .
J: TRBJ2-1
V: TRBV7-9
CDR3: CASSLALGGVNEQFF
DNA: TGTGCCAGCAGCTTAGCGTTGGGGGGTGTAAATGAGCAGTTCTTC

size: .
D: TRBD2
J: TRBJ2-1
V: TRBV5-1
CDR3: CASSVTSGGSHNEQFF
DNA: TGCGCCAGCAGCGTGACTAGCGGGGGGTCCCACAATGAGCAGTTCTTC

size: .
D: TRBD1
J: TRBJ1-1
V: TRBV5-1
CDR3: CASSLGGLGSEAFF
DNA: TGCGCCAGCAGCTTAGGGGGCTTAGGGAGTGAAGCTTTCTTT

size: .
D: .
J: TRBJ1-2
V: TRBV4-1
CDR3: CASSQDYEEGLYGYTF
DNA: TGCGCCAGCAGCCAAGATTATGAAGAAGGACTCTATGGCTACACCTTC

size: .
D: TRBD1
J: TRBJ1-6
V: TRBV3-1/TRBV3-2
CDR3: CASSQDRTGGGSPLHF
DNA: TGTGCCAGCAGCCAAGATAGGACAGGGGGCGGTTCACCCCTCCACTTT

size: once
D: .
J: TRBJ2-7
V: TRBV29-1
CDR3: CSATEGSYEQYF
DNA: TGCAGCGCTACCGAGGGCTCGTACGAGCAGTACTTC

size: .
D: TRBD1
J: TRBJ1-1
V: TRBV19
CDR3: CATAVDRVRTEAFF
DNA: TGTGCCACCGCGGTAGACAGGGTTCGAACTGAAGCTTTCTTT

size: .
D: TRBD2
J: TRBJ2-2
V: TRBV4-3
CDR3: CASSQDGASGENTGELFF
DNA: TGCGCCAGCAGCCAAGATGGGGCTAGCGGAGAGAACACCGGGGAGCTGTTTTTT

size: once
D: .
J: TRBJ2-5
V: TRBV11-3
CDR3: CASSHLGGGGQETQYF
DNA: TGTGCCAGCAGCCATCTTGGGGGCGGGGGACAAGAGACCCAGTACTTC

size: .
D: TRBD2
J: TRBJ2-1
V: TRBV5-1
CDR3: CASSIGLAADGSYNEQFF
DNA: TGCGCCAGCAGCATCGGACTAGCGGCCGATGGCTCCTACAATGAGCAGTTCTTC

size: .
D: .
J: TRBJ2-1
V: TRBV7-2
CDR3: CASSLSAYNEQFF
DNA: TGTGCCAGCAGCCTTTCGGCCTACAATGAGCAGTTCTTC

size: .
D: .
J: TRBJ2-7
V: TRBV6-5
CDR3: CASSYSSGFEYEQYF
DNA: TGTGCCAGCAGTTACTCGAGCGGGTTTGAGTACGAGCAGTACTTC

size: .
D: .
J: TRBJ1-2
V: TRBV9
CDR3: CASSGGALNYGYTF
DNA: TGTGCCAGCAGCGGTGGGGCCCTTAACTATGGCTACACCTTC

size: once
D: TRBD2
J: TRBJ2-3
V: TRBV13
CDR3: CASSLAGGGTDTQYF
DNA: TGTGCCAGCAGCTTAGCGGGGGGTGGCACAGATACGCAGTATTTT

size: .
D: .
J: TRBJ2-1
V: TRBV27
CDR3: CASSPDRGANEQFF
DNA: TGTGCCAGCAGTCCCGACCGGGGTGCTAATGAGCAGTTCTTC

size: .
D: .
J: TRBJ1-5
V: TRBV7-2
CDR3: CASSSLGFNQPQHF
DNA: TGTGCCAGCAGCTCCCTAGGCTTCAATCAGCCCCAGCATTTT

size: .
D: TRBD1
J: TRBJ2-3
V: TRBV4-1
CDR3: CASSPQGQPDTQYF
DNA: TGCGCCAGCAGCCCCCAGGGACAGCCAGATACGCAGTATTTT

size: .
D: TRBD2
J: TRBJ2-7
V: TRBV7-2
CDR3: CASSLGTKLAGGFFYF
DNA: TGTGCCAGCAGCTTAGGGACAAAACTAGCGGGAGGGTTCTTTTACTTC

size: .
D: .
J: TRBJ2-3
V: TRBV15
CDR3: CATSGRSGSGTDTQYF
DNA: TGTGCCACCAGCGGACGATCAGGGTCGGGCACAGATACGCAGTATTTT

size: .
D: TRBD1
J: TRBJ1-6
V: TRBV2
CDR3: CASREKDRGSSPLHF
DNA: TGTGCCAGCAGGGAAAAGGACAGGGGAAGCTCACCCCTCCACTTT

size: few
D: .
J: TRBJ1-1
V: TRBV5-5
CDR3: CASSLASGSVEAFF
DNA: TGTGCCAGCAGCTTGGCTTCGGGGTCCGTTGAAGCTTTCTTT

size: once
D: TRBD2
J: TRBJ2-5
V: TRBV15
CDR3: CATSRGAGQETQYF
DNA: TGTGCCACCAGCCGTGGAGCGGGGCAAGAGACCCAGTACTTC

size: .
D: TRBD2
J: TRBJ2-6
V: TRBV3-1/TRBV3-2
CDR3: CASSQGLAGISGANVLTF
DNA: TGTGCCAGCAGCCAGGGACTAGCGGGGATCTCTGGGGCCAACGTCCTGACTTTC

size: .
D: .
J: TRBJ2-1
V: TRBV7-2
CDR3: CASSADISPNEQFF
DNA: TGTGCCAGCAGCGCTGACATATCCCCCAATGAGCAGTTCTTC

size: .
D: .
J: TRBJ2-7
V: TRBV5-1
CDR3: CASSPGAEPYEQYF
DNA: TGCGCCAGCAGTCCAGGGGCGGAACCCTACGAGCAGTACTTC

size: .
D: .
J: TRBJ2-1
V: TRBV3-1/TRBV3-2
CDR3: CASSQDTLTEFF
DNA: TGTGCCAGCAGCCAAGATACGCTGACAGAGTTCTTC

size: .
D: .
J: TRBJ1-5
V: TRBV7-8
CDR3: CASSLRPWGVSNQPQHF
DNA: TGTGCCAGCAGCTTAAGGCCGTGGGGGGTTAGCAATCAGCCCCAGCATTTT

size: .
D: TRBD2
J: TRBJ2-3
V: TRBV7-8
CDR3: CASSTTGTSGGARATQYF
DNA: TGTGCCAGCAGCACTACCGGGACTAGCGGGGGGGCTCGGGCTACGCAGTATTTT

size: .
D: TRBD1
J: TRBJ1-1
V: TRBV7-2
CDR3: CASSSRQGSSENTEAFF
DNA: TGTGCCAGCAGCTCCCGACAGGGGAGTTCGGAGAACACTGAAGCTTTCTTT

size: .
D: TRBD1
J: TRBJ2-5
V: TRBV5-1
CDR3: CASSPRDREETQYF
DNA: TGCGCCAGCAGCCCCCGGGACAGAGAAGAGACCCAGTACTTC

size: .
D: TRBD2
J: TRBJ2-1
V: TRBV7-2
CDR3: CASSLAFGGSSYNEQFF
DNA: TGTGCCAGCAGCTTAGCTTTCGGGGGGAGCTCCTACAATGAGCAGTTCTTC